This TCR beta chain originates from a study of blood T cell repertoires in COVID-19. Background on the study: COVID-19 samples collected from the United States, Italy and Spain covered acute and convalescent phases.

Trimming took 1 base from V and 7 from J, leaving 4 bases between them. This CDR3 region has 11 residues. Germline V gene lookup returns CDR1 SEHNR and CDR2 FQNEAQ (reference sequence). This clone was seen more than once but under ten times. Sequencing was performed with immunoSEQ multiplex PCR; in TCRdb, only in-frame clones are kept and a portion is missing. Counted here are more than 13,000 clones, approximately 84% occurring once; the ten biggest clones make up 28%. This TCR was sampled from a human donor in a cohort sampled during active COVID-19. Sequencing was carried out using peripheral blood. This chain links TRBV7-9 with TRBJ1-2, with D unresolved. CDR3 in amino acids: CASSLGLGYTF. In nucleotides, the CDR3 is TGTGCCAGCAGCTTAGGGCTTGGCTACACCTTC.